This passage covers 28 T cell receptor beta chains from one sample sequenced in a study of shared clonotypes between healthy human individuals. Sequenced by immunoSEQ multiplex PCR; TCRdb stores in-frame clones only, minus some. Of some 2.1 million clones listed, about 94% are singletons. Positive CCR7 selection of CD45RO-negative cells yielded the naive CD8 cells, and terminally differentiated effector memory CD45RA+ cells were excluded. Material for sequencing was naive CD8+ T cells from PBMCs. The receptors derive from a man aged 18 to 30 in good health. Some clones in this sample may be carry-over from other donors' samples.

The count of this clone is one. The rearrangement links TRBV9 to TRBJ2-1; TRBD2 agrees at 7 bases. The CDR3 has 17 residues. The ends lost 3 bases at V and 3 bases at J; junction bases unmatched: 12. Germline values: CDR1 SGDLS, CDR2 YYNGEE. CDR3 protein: CASSAPRKGGGYNEQFF. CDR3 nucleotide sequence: TGTGCCAGCAGCGCCCCCCGGAAGGGCGGGGGCTACAATGAGCAGTTCTTC.

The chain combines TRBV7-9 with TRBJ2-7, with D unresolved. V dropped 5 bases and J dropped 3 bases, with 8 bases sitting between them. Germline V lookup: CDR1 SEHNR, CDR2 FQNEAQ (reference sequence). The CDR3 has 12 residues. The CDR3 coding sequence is TGTGCCAGCAGCCCCGCCCACTACGAGCAGTACTTC. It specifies CASSPAHYEQYF.

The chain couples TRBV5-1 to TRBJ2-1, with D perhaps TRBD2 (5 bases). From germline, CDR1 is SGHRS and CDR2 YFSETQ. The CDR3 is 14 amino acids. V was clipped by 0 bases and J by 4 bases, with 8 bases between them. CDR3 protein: CASSLELVYNEQFF. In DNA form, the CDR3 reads TGCGCCAGCAGCTTGGAACTAGTATACAATGAGCAGTTCTTC. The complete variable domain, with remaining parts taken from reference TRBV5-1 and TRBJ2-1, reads KAGVTQTPRYLIKTRGQQVTLSCSPISGHRSVSWYQQTPGQGLQFLFEYFSETQRNKGNFPGRFSGRQFSNSRSEMNVSTLELGDSALYLCASSLELVYNEQFFGPGTRLTVL.

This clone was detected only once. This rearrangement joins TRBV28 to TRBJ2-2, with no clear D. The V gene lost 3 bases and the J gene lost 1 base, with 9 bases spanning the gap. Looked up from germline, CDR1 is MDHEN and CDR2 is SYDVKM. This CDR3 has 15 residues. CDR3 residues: CASSLTPLNTGELFF. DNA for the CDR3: TGTGCCAGCAGTTTGACACCTTTGAACACCGGGGAGCTGTTTTTT.

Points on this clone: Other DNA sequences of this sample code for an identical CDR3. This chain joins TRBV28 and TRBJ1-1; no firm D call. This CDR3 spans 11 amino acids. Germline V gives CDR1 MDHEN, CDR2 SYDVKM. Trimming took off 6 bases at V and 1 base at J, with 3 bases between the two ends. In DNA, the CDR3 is TGTGCCAGCAGACGGAACACTGAAGCTTTCTTT. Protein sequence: CASRRNTEAFF.

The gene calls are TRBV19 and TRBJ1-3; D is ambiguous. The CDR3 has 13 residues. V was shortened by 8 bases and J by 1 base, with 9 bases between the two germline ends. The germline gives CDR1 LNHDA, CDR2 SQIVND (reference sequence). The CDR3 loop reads CASAGRSGNTIYF. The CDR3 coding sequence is TGTGCCAGTGCCGGCAGGTCTGGAAACACCATATATTTT.

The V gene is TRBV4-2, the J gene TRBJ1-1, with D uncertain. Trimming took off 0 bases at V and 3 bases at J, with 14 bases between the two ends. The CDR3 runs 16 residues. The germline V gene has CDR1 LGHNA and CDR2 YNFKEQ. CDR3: CASSQDLVLWDTEAFF. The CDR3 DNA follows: TGTGCCAGCAGCCAAGATTTGGTCCTTTGGGACACTGAAGCTTTCTTT.

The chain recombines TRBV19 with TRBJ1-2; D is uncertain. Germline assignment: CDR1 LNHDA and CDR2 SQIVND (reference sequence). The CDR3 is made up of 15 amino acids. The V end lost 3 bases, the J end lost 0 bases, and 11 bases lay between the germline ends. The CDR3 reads CASSIVLEANYGYTF. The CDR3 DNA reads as TGTGCCAGTAGTATTGTACTGGAAGCTAACTATGGCTACACCTTC.

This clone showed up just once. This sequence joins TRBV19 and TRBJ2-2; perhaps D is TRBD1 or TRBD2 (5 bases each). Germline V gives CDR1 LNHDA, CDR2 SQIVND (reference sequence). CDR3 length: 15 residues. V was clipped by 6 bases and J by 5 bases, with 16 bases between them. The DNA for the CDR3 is TGTGCCAGTAGACCAAGGGACGGGGCTACCGGGGAGCTGTTTTTT. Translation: CASRPRDGATGELFF. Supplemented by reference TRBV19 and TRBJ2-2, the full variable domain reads DGGITQSPKYLFRKEGQNVTLSCEQNLNHDAMYWYRQDPGQGLRLIYYSQIVNDFQKGDIAEGYSVSREKKESFPLTVTSAQKNPTAFYLCASRPRDGATGELFFGEGSRLTVL.

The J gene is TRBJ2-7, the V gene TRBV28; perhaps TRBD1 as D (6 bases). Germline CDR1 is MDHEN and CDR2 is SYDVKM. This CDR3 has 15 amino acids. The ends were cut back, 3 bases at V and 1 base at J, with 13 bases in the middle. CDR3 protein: CASSFTVGGSYEQYF. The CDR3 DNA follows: TGTGCCAGCAGTTTTACCGTAGGGGGTTCCTACGAGCAGTACTTC.

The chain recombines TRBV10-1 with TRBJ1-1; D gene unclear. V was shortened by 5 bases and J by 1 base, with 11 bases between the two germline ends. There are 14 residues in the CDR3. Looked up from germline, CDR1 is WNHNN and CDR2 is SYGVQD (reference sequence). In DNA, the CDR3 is TGCGCCAGCAGTACCACCGGGAAGAACACTGAAGCTTTCTTT. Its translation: CASSTTGKNTEAFF.

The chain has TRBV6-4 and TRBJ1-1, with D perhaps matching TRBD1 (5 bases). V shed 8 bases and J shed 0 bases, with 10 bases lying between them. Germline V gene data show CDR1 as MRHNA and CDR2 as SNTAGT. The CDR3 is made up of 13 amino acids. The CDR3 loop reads CASRQHMNTEAFF. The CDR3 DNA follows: TGTGCCAGCCGACAGCACATGAACACTGAAGCTTTCTTT.

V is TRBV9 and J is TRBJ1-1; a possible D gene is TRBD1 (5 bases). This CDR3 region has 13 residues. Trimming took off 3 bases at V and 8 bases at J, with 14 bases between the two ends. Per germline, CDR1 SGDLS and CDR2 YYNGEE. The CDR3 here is CASSEWGPKEAFF. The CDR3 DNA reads TGTGCCAGCAGCGAGTGGGGCCCAAAAGAAGCTTTCTTT. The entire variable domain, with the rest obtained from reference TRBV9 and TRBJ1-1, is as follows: DSGVTQTPKHLITATGQRVTLRCSPRSGDLSVYWYQQSLDQGLQFLIQYYNGEERAKGNILERFSAQQFPDLHSELNLSSLELGDSALYFCASSEWGPKEAFFGQGTRLTVV.

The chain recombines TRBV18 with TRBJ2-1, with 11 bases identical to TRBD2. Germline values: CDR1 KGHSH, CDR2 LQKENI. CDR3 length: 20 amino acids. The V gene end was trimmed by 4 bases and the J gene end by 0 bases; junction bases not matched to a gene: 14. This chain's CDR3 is CASSLEQGLAESGSYNEQFF. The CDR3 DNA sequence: TGTGCCAGCTCACTAGAGCAGGGACTAGCGGAGAGTGGCTCCTACAATGAGCAGTTCTTC.

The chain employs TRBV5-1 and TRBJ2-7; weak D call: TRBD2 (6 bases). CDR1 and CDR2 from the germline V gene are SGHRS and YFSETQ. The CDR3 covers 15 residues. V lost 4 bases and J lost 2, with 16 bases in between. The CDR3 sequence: CASSPGTAKTYEQYF. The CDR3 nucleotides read TGCGCCAGCAGCCCAGGGACTGCTAAAACCTACGAGCAGTACTTC.

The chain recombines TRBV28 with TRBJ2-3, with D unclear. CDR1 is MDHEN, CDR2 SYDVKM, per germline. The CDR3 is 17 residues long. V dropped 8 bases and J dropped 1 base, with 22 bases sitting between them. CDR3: CASLTLLGKDRTDTQYF. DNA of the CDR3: TGTGCCAGCCTTACTCTTTTGGGGAAGGACCGCACAGATACGCAGTATTTT.

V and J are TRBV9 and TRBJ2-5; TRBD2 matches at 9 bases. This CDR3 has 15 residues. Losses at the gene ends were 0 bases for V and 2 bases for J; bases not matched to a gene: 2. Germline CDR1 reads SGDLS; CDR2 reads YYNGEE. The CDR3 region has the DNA TGTGCCAGCAGCGTAGGGACTAGCGAGCAAGAGACCCAGTACTTC. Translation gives CASSVGTSEQETQYF.

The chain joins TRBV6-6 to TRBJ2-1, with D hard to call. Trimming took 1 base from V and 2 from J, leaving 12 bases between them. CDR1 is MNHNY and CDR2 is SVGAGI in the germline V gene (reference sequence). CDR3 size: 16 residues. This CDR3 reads CASSYYSPRTYNEQFF. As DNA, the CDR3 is TGTGCCAGCAGTTACTACTCCCCACGGACCTACAATGAGCAGTTCTTC.

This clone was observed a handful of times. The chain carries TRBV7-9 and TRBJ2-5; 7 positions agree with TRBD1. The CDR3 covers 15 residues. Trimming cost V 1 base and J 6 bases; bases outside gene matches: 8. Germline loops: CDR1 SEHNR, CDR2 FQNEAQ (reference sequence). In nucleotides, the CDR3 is TGTGCCAGCAGCTTAGGGGAATACAGGGGACAGACCCAGTACTTC. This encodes CASSLGEYRGQTQYF.

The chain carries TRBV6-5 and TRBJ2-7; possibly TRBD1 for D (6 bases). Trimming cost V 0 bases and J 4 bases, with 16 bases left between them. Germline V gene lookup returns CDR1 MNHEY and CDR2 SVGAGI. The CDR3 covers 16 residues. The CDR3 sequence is CASSYSGTTALYEQYF. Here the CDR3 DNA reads TGTGCCAGCAGTTACTCTGGGACAACGGCCCTTTACGAGCAGTACTTC.

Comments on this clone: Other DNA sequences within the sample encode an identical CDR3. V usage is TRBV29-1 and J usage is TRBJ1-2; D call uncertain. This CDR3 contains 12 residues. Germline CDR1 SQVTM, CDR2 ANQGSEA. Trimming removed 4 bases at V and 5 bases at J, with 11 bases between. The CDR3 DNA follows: TGCAGCGTTGTTAGGGAGGATTATGGCTACACCTTC. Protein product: CSVVREDYGYTF.

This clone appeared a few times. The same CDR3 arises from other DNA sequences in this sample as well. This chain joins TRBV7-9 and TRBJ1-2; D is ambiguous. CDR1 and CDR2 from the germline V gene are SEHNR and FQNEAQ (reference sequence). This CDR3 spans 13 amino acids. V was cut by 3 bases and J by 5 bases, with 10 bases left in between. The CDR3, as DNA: TGTGCCAGCAGCTTTGGCACCGCATATGGCTACACCTTC. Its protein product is CASSFGTAYGYTF.

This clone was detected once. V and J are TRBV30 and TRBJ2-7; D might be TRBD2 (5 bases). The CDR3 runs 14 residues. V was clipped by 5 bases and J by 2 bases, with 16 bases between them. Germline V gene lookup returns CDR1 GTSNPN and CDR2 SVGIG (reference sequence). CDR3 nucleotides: TGTGCCTGGGAGGTCGCCCGGGGTGCCTACGAGCAGTACTTC. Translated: CAWEVARGAYEQYF.

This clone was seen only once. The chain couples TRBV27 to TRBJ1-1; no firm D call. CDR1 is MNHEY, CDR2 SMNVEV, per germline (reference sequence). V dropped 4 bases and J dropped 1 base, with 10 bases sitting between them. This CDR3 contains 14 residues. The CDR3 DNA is TGTGCCAGCAGTTGGGAGGTTGGGAACACTGAAGCTTTCTTT. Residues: CASSWEVGNTEAFF.

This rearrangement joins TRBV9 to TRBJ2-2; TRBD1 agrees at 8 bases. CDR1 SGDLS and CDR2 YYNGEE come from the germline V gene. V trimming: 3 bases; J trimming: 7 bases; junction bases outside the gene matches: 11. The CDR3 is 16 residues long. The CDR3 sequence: CASSAEDRVKYGELFF. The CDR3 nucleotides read TGTGCCAGCAGCGCCGAGGACAGGGTAAAATACGGGGAGCTGTTTTTT.

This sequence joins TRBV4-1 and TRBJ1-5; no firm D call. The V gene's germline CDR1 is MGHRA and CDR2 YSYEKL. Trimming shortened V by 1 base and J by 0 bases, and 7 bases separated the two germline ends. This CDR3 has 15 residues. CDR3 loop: CASSQVFNSNQPQHF. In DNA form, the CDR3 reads TGCGCCAGCAGCCAAGTGTTCAATAGCAATCAGCCCCAGCATTTT.

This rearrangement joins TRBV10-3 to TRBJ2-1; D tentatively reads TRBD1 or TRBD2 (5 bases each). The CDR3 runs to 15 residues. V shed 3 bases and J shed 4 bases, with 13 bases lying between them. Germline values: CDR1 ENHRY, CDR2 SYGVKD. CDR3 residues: CAISDVPGPYNEQFF. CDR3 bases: TGTGCCATCAGTGACGTCCCGGGACCTTACAATGAGCAGTTCTTC.

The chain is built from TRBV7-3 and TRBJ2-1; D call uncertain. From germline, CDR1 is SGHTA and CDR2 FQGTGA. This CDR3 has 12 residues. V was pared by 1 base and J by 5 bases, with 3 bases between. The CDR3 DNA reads TGTGCCAGCAGCTTAAACGACAATGAGCAGTTCTTC. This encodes CASSLNDNEQFF. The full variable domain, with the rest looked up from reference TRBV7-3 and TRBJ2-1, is GAGVSQTPSNKVTEKGKYVELRCDPISGHTALYWYRQSLGQGPEFLIYFQGTGAADDSGLPNDRFFAVRPEGSVSTLKIQRTERGDSAVYLCASSLNDNEQFFGPGTRLTVL.